These 7 T cell receptor beta chains came from one sample sequenced in a study of blood T cell repertoires in COVID-19. Using immunoSEQ multiplex PCR, the repertoire was profiled, and TCRdb retains in-frame clones only, with some absent. Of under 250,000 clones listed, more than 70% are singletons. The sequenced sample consisted of PBMCs or T cells enriched from blood (not recorded which). The receptors were gathered from a man aged 30-40 years with acute COVID-19.

The chain links TRBV2 to TRBJ1-1; D might be TRBD1 (6 bases). Trimming left V 8 bases short and J 5 bases short, with 12 bases between. CDR1 is SNHLY and CDR2 is FYNNEI in the germline V gene. CDR3 length equals 12 residues. CDR3 nucleotides: TGTGCCAGCCAGACAGGAGGAACTGAAGCTTTCTTT. It specifies CASQTGGTEAFF.

CDR3 in amino acids: CASSPDRRSYEQYF. CDR3 sequence (DNA): TGTGCCAGCAGTCCTGACAGGCGCTCCTACGAGCAGTACTTC. The chain uses TRBV27 and TRBJ2-7, with TRBD1 as a possible D gene (6 bases). CDR1 is MNHEY, CDR2 SMNVEV, per germline (reference sequence). The CDR3 consists of 14 residues. Trimming removed 5 bases from V and 0 bases from J, with 11 bases in between.

For this clone: This sample also contains other DNA sequences that code for the same CDR3. This CDR3 reads CASSLGTGVYEQYF. CDR3 nucleotide sequence: TGTGCCAGCAGCTTAGGAACGGGGGTCTACGAGCAGTACTTC. The V call is TRBV7-6, the J call TRBJ2-7; a possible D gene is TRBD2 (6 bases). CDR1 is SGHVS, CDR2 FNYEAQ, per germline. V lost 1 base to trimming and J lost 3 bases, with 10 bases between them. The CDR3 totals 14 residues. The whole variable domain, remainder taken from reference TRBV7-6 and TRBJ2-7, is GAGVSQSPRYKVTKRGQDVALRCDPISGHVSLYWYRQALGQGPEFLTYFNYEAQQDKSGLPNDRFSAERPEGSISTLTIQRTEQRDSAMYRCASSLGTGVYEQYFGPGTRLTVT.

This clone was observed once. V and J are TRBV29-1 and TRBJ1-2; tentatively, D is TRBD1 (6 bases). This CDR3 contains 14 residues. V lost 7 bases and J 6 bases, leaving 21 bases between the germline ends. Germline CDR1 is SQVTM and CDR2 is ANQGSEA. CDR3 nucleotide sequence: TGCAGCGCTGATAGAGGGGGGGCGCTCCATGGCTACACCTTC. Translation: CSADRGGALHGYTF.

This chain uses TRBV3-1 (or the pseudogene TRBV3-2) with TRBJ1-5, with D perhaps matching TRBD1 (5 bases). V shed 0 bases and J shed 6 bases, with 12 bases lying between them. CDR3 length: 15 amino acids. CDR1 is LGHDT and CDR2 is YNNKEL in the germline V gene (reference sequence). CDR3 region: CASSQDQGTGQPQHF. As DNA, the CDR3 is TGTGCCAGCAGCCAAGACCAGGGTACGGGTCAGCCCCAGCATTTT.

The V and J genes are TRBV25-1 and TRBJ1-2; 7 bases align to TRBD1. The V gene end was trimmed by 6 bases and the J gene end by 4 bases; junction bases not matched to a gene: 11. This CDR3 is 15 amino acids long. Germline CDR1 is MGHDK and CDR2 is SYGVNS. The CDR3 is CASSWGQQVFYGYTF. CDR3 DNA: TGTGCCAGCAGCTGGGGACAGCAAGTGTTCTATGGCTACACCTTC.

The V gene is TRBV5-1, the J gene TRBJ2-3, with 7 bases aligning to TRBD1. Germline V gene data show CDR1 as SGHRS and CDR2 as YFSETQ. CDR3 size: 15 residues. V shed 7 bases and J 3 bases; nucleotides not matched to a gene: 11. CDR3 DNA sequence: TGCGCCAGCTCCCGGACAGGACCAAGGACAGATACGCAGTATTTT. Protein sequence: CASSRTGPRTDTQYF. The variable domain in full, with the rest retrieved from reference TRBV5-1 and TRBJ2-3, is KAGVTQTPRYLIKTRGQQVTLSCSPISGHRSVSWYQQTPGQGLQFLFEYFSETQRNKGNFPGRFSGRQFSNSRSEMNVSTLELGDSALYLCASSRTGPRTDTQYFGPGTRLTVL.